A selection of T cell receptor beta chains follows, all from one sample in a study of T cell responses to AZD1222 COVID-19 vaccine. Repertoires were generated with immunoSEQ multiplex PCR, while TCRdb's copy carries only in-frame clones and drops some. The data contain 65,000 to 90,000 clones, about 87% of them singletons. The sample consisted of peripheral blood, taken on day 0 of AZD1222 vaccination. The source is an adult in good health. The CDR3 runs from the conserved cysteine through the conserved F or W. Each record gives: CDR3 protein, J gene, clone size, V gene. A clone size is listed for some rows: how often the clone was seen (once, few, many), or a class if it is expanded.

CDR3 protein: CASSLGTKAEAFF
J gene: TRBJ1-1
clone size: -
V gene: TRBV7-6

CDR3 protein: CASSFTTSYEQYF
J gene: TRBJ2-7
clone size: -
V gene: TRBV28

CDR3 protein: CAWSRTVLGANVLTF
J gene: TRBJ2-6
clone size: -
V gene: TRBV30

CDR3 protein: CASSYPDTQYF
J gene: TRBJ2-3
clone size: once
V gene: TRBV6-2/TRBV6-3

CDR3 protein: CASSSRGLVRRRFF
J gene: TRBJ2-1
clone size: -
V gene: TRBV3-1/TRBV3-2

CDR3 protein: CASSISAANTGELFF
J gene: TRBJ2-2
clone size: few
V gene: TRBV19

CDR3 protein: CASRFFQGMVHEQFF
J gene: TRBJ2-1
clone size: once
V gene: TRBV12-2

CDR3 protein: CASSDGTPYEQYF
J gene: TRBJ2-7
clone size: -
V gene: TRBV10-2

CDR3 protein: CSASWARGLNEQFF
J gene: TRBJ2-1
clone size: -
V gene: TRBV20-1

CDR3 protein: CASSLEPGTRADTQYF
J gene: TRBJ2-3
clone size: once
V gene: TRBV3-1/TRBV3-2

CDR3 protein: CASSLYSAYEQYF
J gene: TRBJ2-7
clone size: -
V gene: TRBV11-1

CDR3 protein: CASSHGTGPGNTIYF
J gene: TRBJ1-3
clone size: -
V gene: TRBV14

CDR3 protein: CASSLRSGTTTNEKLFF
J gene: TRBJ1-4
clone size: -
V gene: TRBV7-9

CDR3 protein: CASSVSGRTTDTQYF
J gene: TRBJ2-3
clone size: -
V gene: TRBV9

CDR3 protein: CASSLARLQPGELFF
J gene: TRBJ2-2
clone size: few
V gene: TRBV5-1

CDR3 protein: CASTWGSGREETQYF
J gene: TRBJ2-5
clone size: -
V gene: TRBV6-5

CDR3 protein: CASSFGTPATNEKLFF
J gene: TRBJ1-4
clone size: few
V gene: TRBV5-4

CDR3 protein: CASSWSIDNEQFF
J gene: TRBJ2-1
clone size: once
V gene: TRBV5-5

CDR3 protein: CASSSTVNTEAFF
J gene: TRBJ1-1
clone size: -
V gene: TRBV7-9

CDR3 protein: CSVGDFGQGASSRESYEQYF
J gene: TRBJ2-7
clone size: -
V gene: TRBV29-1

CDR3 protein: CASSSSSGRSYNEQFF
J gene: TRBJ2-1
clone size: -
V gene: TRBV7-9

CDR3 protein: CASSLYRGGGQPQHF
J gene: TRBJ1-5
clone size: -
V gene: TRBV27

CDR3 protein: CASSQRDGMDTQYF
J gene: TRBJ2-3
clone size: medium-sized
V gene: TRBV11-2

CDR3 protein: CASSHDNVGTEAFF
J gene: TRBJ1-1
clone size: -
V gene: TRBV4-2

CDR3 protein: CASSGGALWAFF
J gene: TRBJ1-1
clone size: -
V gene: TRBV19

CDR3 protein: CASSVGGRPTSGNTIYF
J gene: TRBJ1-3
clone size: few
V gene: TRBV9

CDR3 protein: CASSQVGASSYNEQFF
J gene: TRBJ2-1
clone size: -
V gene: TRBV4-2

CDR3 protein: CASSAGTSGITPYEQYF
J gene: TRBJ2-7
clone size: -
V gene: TRBV7-3

CDR3 protein: CASSHQLTTGDEKLFF
J gene: TRBJ1-4
clone size: once
V gene: TRBV6-2/TRBV6-3

CDR3 protein: CASSTMQGVMGEQYF
J gene: TRBJ2-7
clone size: -
V gene: TRBV27

CDR3 protein: CASSLGQAAQPQHF
J gene: TRBJ1-5
clone size: -
V gene: TRBV7-2

CDR3 protein: CASSPGQGGDTQYF
J gene: TRBJ2-5
clone size: -
V gene: TRBV19